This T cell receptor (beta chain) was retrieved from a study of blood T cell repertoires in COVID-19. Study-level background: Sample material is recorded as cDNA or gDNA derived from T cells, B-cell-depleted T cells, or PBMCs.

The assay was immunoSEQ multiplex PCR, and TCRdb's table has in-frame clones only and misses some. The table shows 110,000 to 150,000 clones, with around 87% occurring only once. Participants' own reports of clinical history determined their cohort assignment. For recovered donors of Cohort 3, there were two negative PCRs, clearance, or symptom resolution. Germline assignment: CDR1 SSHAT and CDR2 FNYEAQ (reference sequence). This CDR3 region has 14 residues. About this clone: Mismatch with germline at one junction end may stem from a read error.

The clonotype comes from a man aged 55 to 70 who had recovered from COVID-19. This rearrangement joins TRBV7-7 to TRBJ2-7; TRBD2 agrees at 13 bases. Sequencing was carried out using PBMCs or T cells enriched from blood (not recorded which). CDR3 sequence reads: CASSPGLAGSEQYF. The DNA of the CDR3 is TGTGCTAGCAGCCCGGGACTAGCGGGATCCGAGCAGTACTTC.